Each of the 5 T cell receptor beta chains below was sequenced from the same sample in a study of shared clonotypes between healthy human individuals. Using immunoSEQ multiplex PCR, the repertoire was profiled, and TCRdb retains in-frame clones only, with some absent. The table lists about 380,000 clones, approximately 96% of them singletons, with around 0.32% in the top ten. The sample taken for sequencing was memory CD8+ T cells sorted from blood. Subset defined: CD45RO+ cells pooled with CCR7-negative TemRA cells. All receptors come from a man aged 25 to 40 in good health.

V usage is TRBV5-6 and J usage is TRBJ2-1; 7 bases are shared with TRBD2. V shed 1 base, J shed 6 bases, and the junction held 7 bases outside the gene matches. The CDR3 extends over 15 amino acids. Germline CDR1 and CDR2: SGHDT and YYEEEE. CDR3 sequence reads: CASSLLREVPNEQFF. The CDR3 bases are TGTGCCAGCAGCTTGTTACGGGAGGTTCCCAATGAGCAGTTCTTC.

The rearrangement links TRBV28 to TRBJ2-6; TRBD2 is a possible D gene (6 bases). The V gene's germline CDR1 is MDHEN and CDR2 SYDVKM. Trimming shortened V by 3 bases and J by 2 bases, and 11 bases separated the two germline ends. The length of the CDR3 is 16 residues. In DNA, the CDR3 is TGTGCCAGCAGTTTTCTTTCGGGGGCTGGGGCCAACGTCCTGACTTTC. Translated: CASSFLSGAGANVLTF. Together with reference TRBV28 and TRBJ2-6, the CDR3 gives the full variable domain: DVKVTQSSRYLVKRTGEKVFLECVQDMDHENMFWYRQDPGLGLRLIYFSYDVKMKEKGDIPEGYSVSREKKERFSLILESASTNQTSMYLCASSFLSGAGANVLTFGAGSRLTVL.

Only one count was recorded for this clone. CDR3 coding DNA: TGTGCCTGGAGTGTACTAGGGGGTGAGCAGTTCTTC. Protein sequence: CAWSVLGGEQFF. The chain couples TRBV30 to TRBJ2-1, with D possibly matching TRBD1 (6 bases). The germline V and J ends were trimmed by 0 bases and 9 bases, with 9 bases remaining between them. Germline CDR1 reads GTSNPN; CDR2 reads SVGIG (reference sequence). The CDR3 is 12 residues long. The full variable domain, its missing parts supplied by reference TRBV30 and TRBJ2-1, is SQTIHQWPATLVQPVGSPLSLECTVEGTSNPNLYWYRQAAGRGLQLLFYSVGIGQISSEVPQNLSASRPQDRQFILSSKKLLLSDSGFYLCAWSVLGGEQFFGPGTRLTVL.

The chain combines TRBV27 with TRBJ2-7; 10 bases align to TRBD2. The CDR3 sequence is 15 residues long. Germline loops: CDR1 MNHEY, CDR2 SMNVEV (reference sequence). V gave up 3 bases and J gave up 4 bases; unmatched junction bases: 6. CDR3 amino acids: CASSFRLAGFYEQYF. The CDR3 DNA sequence: TGTGCCAGCAGTTTTCGACTAGCGGGTTTTTACGAGCAGTACTTC.

The chain has TRBV5-5 and TRBJ2-2; the match to TRBD2 covers 11 bases. V trimming: 0 bases; J trimming: 1 base; junction bases outside the gene matches: 2. The germline gives CDR1 SGHKS, CDR2 YYEKEE (reference sequence). The CDR3 spans 17 residues. In nucleotides, the CDR3 is TGTGCCAGCAGCTTGGGGACTAGCGGGTGGAACACCGGGGAGCTGTTTTTT. Translating gives CASSLGTSGWNTGELFF. The full variable domain, completed using reference TRBV5-5 and TRBJ2-2, is DAGVTQSPTHLIKTRGQQVTLRCSPISGHKSVSWYQQVLGQGPQFIFQYYEKEERGRGNFPDRFSARQFPNYSSELNVNALLLGDSALYLCASSLGTSGWNTGELFFGEGSRLTVL.